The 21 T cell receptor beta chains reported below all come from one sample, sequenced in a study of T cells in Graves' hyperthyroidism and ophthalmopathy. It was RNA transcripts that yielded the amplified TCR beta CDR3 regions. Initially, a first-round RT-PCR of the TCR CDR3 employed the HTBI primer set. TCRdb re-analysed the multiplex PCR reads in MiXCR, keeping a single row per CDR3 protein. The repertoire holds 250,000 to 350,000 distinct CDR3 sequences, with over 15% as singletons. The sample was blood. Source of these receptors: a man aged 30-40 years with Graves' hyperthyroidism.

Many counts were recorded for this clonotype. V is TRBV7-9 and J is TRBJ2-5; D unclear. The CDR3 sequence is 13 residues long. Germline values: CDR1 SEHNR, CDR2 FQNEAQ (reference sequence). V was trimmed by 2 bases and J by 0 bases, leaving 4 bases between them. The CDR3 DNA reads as TGTGCCAGCAGCTTAACCCACCAAGAGACCCAGTACTTC. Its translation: CASSLTHQETQYF.

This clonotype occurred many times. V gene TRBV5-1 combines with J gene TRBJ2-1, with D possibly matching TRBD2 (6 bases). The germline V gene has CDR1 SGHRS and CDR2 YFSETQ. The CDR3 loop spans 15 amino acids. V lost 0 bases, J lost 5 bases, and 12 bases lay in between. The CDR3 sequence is CASSLAGSLNNEQFF. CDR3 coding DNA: TGCGCCAGCAGCTTGGCCGGGAGTTTAAACAATGAGCAGTTCTTC.

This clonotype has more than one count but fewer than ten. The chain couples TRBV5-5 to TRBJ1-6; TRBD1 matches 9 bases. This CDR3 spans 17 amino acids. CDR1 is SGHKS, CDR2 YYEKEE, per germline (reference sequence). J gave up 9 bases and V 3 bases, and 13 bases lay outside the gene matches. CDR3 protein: CASSWEINADRGSPLHF. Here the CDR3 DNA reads TGTGCCAGCAGCTGGGAGATCAACGCGGACAGGGGTTCACCCCTCCACTTT.

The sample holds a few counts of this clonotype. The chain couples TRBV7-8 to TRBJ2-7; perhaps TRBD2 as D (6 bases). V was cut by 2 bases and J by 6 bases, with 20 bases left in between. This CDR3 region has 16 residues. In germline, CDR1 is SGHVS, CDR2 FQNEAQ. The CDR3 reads CASSLIAGSLVGEQYF. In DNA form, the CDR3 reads TGTGCCAGCAGCTTAATCGCCGGGAGCCTGGTTGGCGAGCAGTACTTC.

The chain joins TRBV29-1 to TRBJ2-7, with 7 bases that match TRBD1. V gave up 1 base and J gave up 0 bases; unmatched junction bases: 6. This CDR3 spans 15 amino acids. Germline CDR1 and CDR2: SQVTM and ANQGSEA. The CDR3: CSVEGKQGSSYEQYF. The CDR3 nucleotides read TGCAGCGTTGAAGGCAAACAGGGGAGCTCCTACGAGCAGTACTTC.

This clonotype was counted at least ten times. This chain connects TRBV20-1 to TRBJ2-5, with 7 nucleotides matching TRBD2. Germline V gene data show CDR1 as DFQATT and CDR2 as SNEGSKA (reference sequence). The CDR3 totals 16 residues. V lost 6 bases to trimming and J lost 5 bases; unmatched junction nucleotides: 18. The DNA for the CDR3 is TGCAGTGCCCCCCTAAGGGAGCGGGACGTTTCGGAGACCCAGTACTTC. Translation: CSAPLRERDVSETQYF.

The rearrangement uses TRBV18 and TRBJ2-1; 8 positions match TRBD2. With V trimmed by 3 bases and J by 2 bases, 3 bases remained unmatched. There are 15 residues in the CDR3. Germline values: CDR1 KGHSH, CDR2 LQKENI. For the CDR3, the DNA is TGTGCCAGCTCACCCCCGGGGGGGCCCTACAATGAGCAGTTCTTC. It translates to CASSPPGGPYNEQFF.

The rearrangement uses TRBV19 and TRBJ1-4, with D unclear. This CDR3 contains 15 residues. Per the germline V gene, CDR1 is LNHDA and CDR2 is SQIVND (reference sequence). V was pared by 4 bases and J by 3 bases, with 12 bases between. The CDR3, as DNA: TGTGCCAGTAGTACGAACGAGGAGGCTAATGAAAAACTGTTTTTT. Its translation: CASSTNEEANEKLFF.

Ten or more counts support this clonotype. The CDR3 DNA reads TGTGCCAGCACCGAAGGGGGACAGAGAAATGAAAAACTGTTTTTT. Translated, it gives CASTEGGQRNEKLFF. This rearrangement joins TRBV28 to TRBJ1-4, with 7 bases fitting TRBD1. The CDR3 is 15 amino acids. V shed 7 bases and J 5 bases; nucleotides not matched to a gene: 10. Per germline, CDR1 MDHEN and CDR2 SYDVKM.

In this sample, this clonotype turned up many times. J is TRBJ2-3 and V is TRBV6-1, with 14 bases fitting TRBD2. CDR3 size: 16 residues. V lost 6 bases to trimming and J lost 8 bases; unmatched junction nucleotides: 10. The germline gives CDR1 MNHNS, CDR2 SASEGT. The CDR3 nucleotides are TGTGCCAGCAGCACACTCGGGACTAGCGGGAGAACTACGCAGTATTTT. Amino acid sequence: CASSTLGTSGRTTQYF.

CDR3 region: CATTPSGSDTQYF. As DNA, the CDR3 is TGTGCCACCACCCCCAGCGGGTCAGATACGCAGTATTTT. The chain has TRBV24-1 and TRBJ2-3; D possibly corresponds to TRBD2 (6 bases). CDR1 is KGHDR, CDR2 SFDVKD, per germline. This CDR3 spans 13 amino acids. The V gene lost 8 bases and the J gene lost 4 bases, with 12 bases spanning the gap.

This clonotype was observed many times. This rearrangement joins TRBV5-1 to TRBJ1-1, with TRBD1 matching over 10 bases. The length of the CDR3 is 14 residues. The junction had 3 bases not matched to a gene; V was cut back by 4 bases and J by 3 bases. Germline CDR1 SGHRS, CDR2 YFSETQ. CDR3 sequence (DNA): TGCGCCAGCAGCCCTGGACAGGGGGACACTGAAGCTTTCTTT. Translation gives CASSPGQGDTEAFF. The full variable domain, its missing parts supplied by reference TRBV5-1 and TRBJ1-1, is KAGVTQTPRYLIKTRGQQVTLSCSPISGHRSVSWYQQTPGQGLQFLFEYFSETQRNKGNFPGRFSGRQFSNSRSEMNVSTLELGDSALYLCASSPGQGDTEAFFGQGTRLTVV.

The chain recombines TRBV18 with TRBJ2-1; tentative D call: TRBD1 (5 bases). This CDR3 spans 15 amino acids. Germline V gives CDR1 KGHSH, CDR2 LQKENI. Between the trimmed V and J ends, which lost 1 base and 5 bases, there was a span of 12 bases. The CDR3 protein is CASSPLQGWDNEQFF. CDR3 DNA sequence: TGTGCCAGCTCACCACTTCAGGGTTGGGACAATGAGCAGTTCTTC. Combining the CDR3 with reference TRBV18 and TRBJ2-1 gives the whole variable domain NAGVMQNPRHLVRRRGQEARLRCSPMKGHSHVYWYRQLPEEGLKFMVYLQKENIIDESGMPKERFSAEFPKEGPSILRIQQVVRGDSAAYFCASSPLQGWDNEQFFGPGTRLTVL.

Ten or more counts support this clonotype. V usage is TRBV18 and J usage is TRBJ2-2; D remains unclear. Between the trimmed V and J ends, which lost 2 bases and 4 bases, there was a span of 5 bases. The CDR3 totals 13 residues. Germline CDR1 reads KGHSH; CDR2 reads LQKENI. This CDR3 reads CASSPTFTGELFF. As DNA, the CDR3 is TGTGCCAGCTCACCAACCTTCACCGGGGAGCTGTTTTTT.

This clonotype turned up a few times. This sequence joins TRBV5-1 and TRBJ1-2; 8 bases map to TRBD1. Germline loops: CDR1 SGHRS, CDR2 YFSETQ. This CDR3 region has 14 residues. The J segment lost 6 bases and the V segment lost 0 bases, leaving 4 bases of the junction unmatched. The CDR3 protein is CASSLGQGIDGYTF. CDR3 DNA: TGCGCCAGCAGCTTGGGACAGGGGATAGATGGCTACACCTTC.

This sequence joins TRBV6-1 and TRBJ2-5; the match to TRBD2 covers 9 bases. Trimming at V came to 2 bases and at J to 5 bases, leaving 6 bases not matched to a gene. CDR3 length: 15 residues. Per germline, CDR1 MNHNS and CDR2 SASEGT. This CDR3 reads CASSELAGALETQYF. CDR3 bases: TGTGCCAGCAGTGAATTAGCGGGAGCGTTGGAGACCCAGTACTTC.

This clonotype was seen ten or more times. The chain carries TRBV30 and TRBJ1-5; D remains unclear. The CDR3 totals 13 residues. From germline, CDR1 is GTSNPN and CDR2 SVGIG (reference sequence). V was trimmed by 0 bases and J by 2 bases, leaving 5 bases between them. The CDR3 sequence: CAWSVDGNQPQHF. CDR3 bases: TGTGCCTGGAGTGTAGATGGCAATCAGCCCCAGCATTTT.

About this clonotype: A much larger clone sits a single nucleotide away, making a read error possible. CDR3 residues: CASRQFPRLNTEAFF. The CDR3 DNA follows: TGTGCCAGCAGACAATTCCCTAGGCTGAACACTGAAGCTTTCTTT. The V and J genes are TRBV6-2 or TRBV6-3 and TRBJ1-1; D unresolved. Trimming left V 6 bases short and J 0 bases short, with 14 bases between. CDR3 length: 15 residues. Germline loops: CDR1 MNHEY, CDR2 SVGEGT.

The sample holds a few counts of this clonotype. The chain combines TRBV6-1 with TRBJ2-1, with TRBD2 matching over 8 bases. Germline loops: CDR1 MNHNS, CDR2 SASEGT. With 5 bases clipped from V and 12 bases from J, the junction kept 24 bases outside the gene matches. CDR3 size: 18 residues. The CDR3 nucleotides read TGTGCCAGCAGTTTCTTATCCCCGGGACTAGAGCCGTCAAGGGTGCAGTTCTTC. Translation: CASSFLSPGLEPSRVQFF.

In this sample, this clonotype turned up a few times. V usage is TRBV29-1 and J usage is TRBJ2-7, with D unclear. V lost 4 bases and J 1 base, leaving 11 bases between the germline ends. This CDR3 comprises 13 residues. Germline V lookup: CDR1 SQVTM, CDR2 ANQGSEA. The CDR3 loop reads CSVVEDVSYEQYF. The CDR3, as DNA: TGCAGCGTTGTCGAGGACGTATCCTACGAGCAGTACTTC.

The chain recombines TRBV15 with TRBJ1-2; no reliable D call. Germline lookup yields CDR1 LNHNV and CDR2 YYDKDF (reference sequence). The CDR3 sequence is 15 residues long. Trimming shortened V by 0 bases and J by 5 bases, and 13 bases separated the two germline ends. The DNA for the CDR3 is TGTGCCACCAGCAGAGATAGGCGCGGGGTATATGGCTACACCTTC. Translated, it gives CATSRDRRGVYGYTF.